The text below deals with one T cell receptor beta chain. These data are taken from a study of blood T cell repertoires in COVID-19. Study at large: Samples came from the United States, Italy and Spain, spanning acute and convalescent COVID-19.

Germline V CDR1 and CDR2: KGHSH, LQKENI. CDR3 size: 13 residues. V dropped 6 bases and J dropped 6 bases, with 15 bases sitting between them. Using immunoSEQ multiplex PCR, the repertoire was profiled, and TCRdb retains in-frame clones only, with some absent. Of 250,000 to 300,000 clones listed, roughly 91% are singletons. The genes are TRBV18 and TRBJ2-7, with D unresolved. Sequenced: PBMCs or T cells enriched from blood (not recorded which). The clonotype was recovered from a woman aged 45-65 years who had been exposed to COVID-19. CDR3 sequence (DNA): TGTGCCAGCTCCCTCTCCGGTTCCCGCGAGCAGTACTTC. It encodes CASSLSGSREQYF.